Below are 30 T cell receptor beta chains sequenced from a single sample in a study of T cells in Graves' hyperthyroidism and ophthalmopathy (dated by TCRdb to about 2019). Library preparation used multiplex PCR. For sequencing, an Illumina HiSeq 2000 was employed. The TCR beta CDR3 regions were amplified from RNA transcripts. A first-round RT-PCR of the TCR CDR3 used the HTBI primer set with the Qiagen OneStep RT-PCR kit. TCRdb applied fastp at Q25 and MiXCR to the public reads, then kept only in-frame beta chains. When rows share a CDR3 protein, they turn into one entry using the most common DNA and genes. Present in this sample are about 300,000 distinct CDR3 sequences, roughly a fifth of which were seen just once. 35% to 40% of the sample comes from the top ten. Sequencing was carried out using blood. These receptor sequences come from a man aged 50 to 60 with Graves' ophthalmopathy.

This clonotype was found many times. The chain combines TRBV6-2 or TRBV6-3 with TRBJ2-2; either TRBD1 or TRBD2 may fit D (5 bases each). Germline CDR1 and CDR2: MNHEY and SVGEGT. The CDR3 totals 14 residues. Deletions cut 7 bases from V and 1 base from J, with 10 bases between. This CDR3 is CASKGTVNTGELFF. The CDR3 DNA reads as TGTGCCAGCAAAGGGACGGTGAACACCGGGGAGCTGTTTTTT.

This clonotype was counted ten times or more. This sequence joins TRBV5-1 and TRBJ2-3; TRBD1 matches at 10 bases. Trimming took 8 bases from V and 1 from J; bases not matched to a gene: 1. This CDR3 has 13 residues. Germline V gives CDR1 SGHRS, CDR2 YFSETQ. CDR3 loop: CASGQGGTDTQYF. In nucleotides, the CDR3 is TGCGCCAGTGGACAGGGGGGCACAGATACGCAGTATTTT.

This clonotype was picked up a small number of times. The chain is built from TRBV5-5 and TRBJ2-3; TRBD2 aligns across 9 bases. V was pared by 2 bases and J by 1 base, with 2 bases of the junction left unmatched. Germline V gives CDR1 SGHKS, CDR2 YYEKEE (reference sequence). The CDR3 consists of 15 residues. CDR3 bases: TGTGCCAGCAGCTTTAGCGGGAGTGGCACAGATACGCAGTATTTT. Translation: CASSFSGSGTDTQYF.

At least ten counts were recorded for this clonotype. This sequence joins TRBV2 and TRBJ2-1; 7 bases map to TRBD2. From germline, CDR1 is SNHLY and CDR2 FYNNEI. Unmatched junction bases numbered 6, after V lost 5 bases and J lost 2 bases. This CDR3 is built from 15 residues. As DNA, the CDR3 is TGTGCCAGCAGTTCGGGGAGGGAGGCCTACAATGAGCAGTTCTTC. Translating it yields CASSSGREAYNEQFF.

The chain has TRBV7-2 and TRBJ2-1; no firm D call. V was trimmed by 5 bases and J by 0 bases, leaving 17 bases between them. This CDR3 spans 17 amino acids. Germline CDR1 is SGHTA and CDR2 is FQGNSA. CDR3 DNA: TGTGCCAGCAGCCCGTTCGGAACTGCCAGCTCCTACAATGAGCAGTTCTTC. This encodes CASSPFGTASSYNEQFF.

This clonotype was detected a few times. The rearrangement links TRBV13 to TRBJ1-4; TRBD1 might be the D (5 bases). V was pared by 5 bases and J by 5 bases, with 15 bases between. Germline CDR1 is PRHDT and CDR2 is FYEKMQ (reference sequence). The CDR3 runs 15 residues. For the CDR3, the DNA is TGTGCCAGCAGCCCGGGGGGACTTAGAAATGAAAAACTGTTTTTT. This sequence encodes CASSPGGLRNEKLFF.

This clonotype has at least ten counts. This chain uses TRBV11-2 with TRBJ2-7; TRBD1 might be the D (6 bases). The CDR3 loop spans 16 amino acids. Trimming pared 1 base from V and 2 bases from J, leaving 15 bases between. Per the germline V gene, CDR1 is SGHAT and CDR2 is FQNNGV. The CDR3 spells CASSLASQGPPYEQYF. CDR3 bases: TGTGCCAGCAGCTTAGCTTCGCAGGGGCCTCCCTACGAGCAGTACTTC.

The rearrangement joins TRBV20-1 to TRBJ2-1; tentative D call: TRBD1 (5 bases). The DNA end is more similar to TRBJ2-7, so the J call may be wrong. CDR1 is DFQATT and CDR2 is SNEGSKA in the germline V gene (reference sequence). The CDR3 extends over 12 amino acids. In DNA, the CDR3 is TGCAGTGCTAGGGCAGGGTACAATGAGCAGTACTTC. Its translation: CSARAGYNEQYF.

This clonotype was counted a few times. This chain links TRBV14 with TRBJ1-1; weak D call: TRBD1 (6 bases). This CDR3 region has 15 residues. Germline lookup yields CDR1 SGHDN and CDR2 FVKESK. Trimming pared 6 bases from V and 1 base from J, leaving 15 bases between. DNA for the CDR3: TGTGCCAGCAGTATCTGGGGGCGCGGGAACACTGAAGCTTTCTTT. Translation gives CASSIWGRGNTEAFF.

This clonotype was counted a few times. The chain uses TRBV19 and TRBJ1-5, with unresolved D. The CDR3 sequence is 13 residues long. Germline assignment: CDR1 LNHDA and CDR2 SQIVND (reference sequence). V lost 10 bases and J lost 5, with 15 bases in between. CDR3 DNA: TGTGCCACTTCGGACTCAGCCCATCAGCCCCAGCATTTT. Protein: CATSDSAHQPQHF.

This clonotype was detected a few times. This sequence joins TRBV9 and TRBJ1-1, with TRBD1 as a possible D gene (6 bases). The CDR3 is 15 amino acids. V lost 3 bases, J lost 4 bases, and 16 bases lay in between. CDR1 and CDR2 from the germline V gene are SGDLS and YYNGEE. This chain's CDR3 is CASSDIQGGVTEAFF. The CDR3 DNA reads TGTGCCAGCAGCGATATACAGGGAGGAGTCACTGAAGCTTTCTTT.

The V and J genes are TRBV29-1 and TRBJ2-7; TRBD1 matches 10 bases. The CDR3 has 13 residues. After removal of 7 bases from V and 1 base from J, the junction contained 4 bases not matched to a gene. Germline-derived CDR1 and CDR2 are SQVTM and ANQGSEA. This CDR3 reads CSAGDRGSYEQYF. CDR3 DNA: TGCAGCGCTGGGGACAGGGGTTCCTACGAGCAGTACTTC.

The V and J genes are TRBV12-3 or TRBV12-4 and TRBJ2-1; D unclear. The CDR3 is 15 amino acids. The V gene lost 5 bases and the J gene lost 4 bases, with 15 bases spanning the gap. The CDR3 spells CASSPPKTGYNEQFF. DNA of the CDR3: TGTGCCAGCAGTCCCCCTAAGACTGGTTACAATGAGCAGTTCTTC.

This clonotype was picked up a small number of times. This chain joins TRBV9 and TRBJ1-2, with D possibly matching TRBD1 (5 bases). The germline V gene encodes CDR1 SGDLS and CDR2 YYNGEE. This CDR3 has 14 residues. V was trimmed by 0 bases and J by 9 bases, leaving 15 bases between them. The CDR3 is CASSVGGARFRYTF. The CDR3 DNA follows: TGTGCCAGCAGCGTAGGAGGGGCAAGGTTTCGCTACACCTTC.

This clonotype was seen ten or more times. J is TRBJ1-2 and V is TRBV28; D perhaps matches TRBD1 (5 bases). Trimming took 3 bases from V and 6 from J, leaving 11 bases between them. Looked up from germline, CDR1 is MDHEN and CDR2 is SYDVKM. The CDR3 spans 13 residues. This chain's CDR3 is CASSLGGANGYTF. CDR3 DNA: TGTGCCAGCAGTTTGGGTGGGGCGAATGGCTACACCTTC.

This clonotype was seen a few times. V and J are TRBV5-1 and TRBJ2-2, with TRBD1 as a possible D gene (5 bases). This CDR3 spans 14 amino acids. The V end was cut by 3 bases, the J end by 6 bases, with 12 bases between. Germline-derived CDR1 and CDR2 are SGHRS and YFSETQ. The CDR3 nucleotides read TGCGCCAGCAGCTCCAGGGAAATTCCCGGGGAGCTGTTTTTT. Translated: CASSSREIPGELFF. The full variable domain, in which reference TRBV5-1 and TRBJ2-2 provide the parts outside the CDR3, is KAGVTQTPRYLIKTRGQQVTLSCSPISGHRSVSWYQQTPGQGLQFLFEYFSETQRNKGNFPGRFSGRQFSNSRSEMNVSTLELGDSALYLCASSSREIPGELFFGEGSRLTVL.

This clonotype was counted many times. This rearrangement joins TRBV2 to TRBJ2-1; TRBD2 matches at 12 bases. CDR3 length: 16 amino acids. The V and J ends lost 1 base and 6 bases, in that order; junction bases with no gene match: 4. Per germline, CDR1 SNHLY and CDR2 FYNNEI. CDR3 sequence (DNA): TGTGCCAGCAGTGAAGAGGCTAGCGGGAGGGCCAATGAGCAGTTCTTC. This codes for CASSEEASGRANEQFF.

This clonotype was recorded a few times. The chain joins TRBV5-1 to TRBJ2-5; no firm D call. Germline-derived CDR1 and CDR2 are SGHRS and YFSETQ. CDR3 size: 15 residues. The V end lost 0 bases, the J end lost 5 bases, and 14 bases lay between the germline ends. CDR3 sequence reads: CASSLADSNRETQYF. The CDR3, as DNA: TGCGCCAGCAGCTTGGCCGATTCGAACCGGGAGACCCAGTACTTC.

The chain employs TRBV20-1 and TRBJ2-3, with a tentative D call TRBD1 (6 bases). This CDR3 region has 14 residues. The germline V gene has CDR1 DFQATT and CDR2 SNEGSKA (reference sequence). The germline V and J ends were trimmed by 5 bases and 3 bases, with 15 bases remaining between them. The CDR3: CSAFDMGATDTQYF. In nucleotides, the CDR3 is TGCAGTGCTTTTGACATGGGGGCGACAGATACGCAGTATTTT.

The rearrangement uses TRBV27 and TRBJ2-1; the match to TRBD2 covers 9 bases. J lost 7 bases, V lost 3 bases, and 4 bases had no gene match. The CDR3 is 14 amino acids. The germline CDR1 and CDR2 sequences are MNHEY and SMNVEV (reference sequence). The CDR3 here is CASSFLAGENEQFF. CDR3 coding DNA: TGTGCCAGCAGTTTTTTAGCGGGAGAAAATGAGCAGTTCTTC.

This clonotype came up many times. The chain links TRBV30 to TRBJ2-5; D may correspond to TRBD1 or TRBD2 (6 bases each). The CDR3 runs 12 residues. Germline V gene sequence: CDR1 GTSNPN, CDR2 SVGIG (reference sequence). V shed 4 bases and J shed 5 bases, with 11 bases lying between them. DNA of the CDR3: TGTGCCTGGAAGGGGGACTTGGAGACCCAGTACTTC. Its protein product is CAWKGDLETQYF.

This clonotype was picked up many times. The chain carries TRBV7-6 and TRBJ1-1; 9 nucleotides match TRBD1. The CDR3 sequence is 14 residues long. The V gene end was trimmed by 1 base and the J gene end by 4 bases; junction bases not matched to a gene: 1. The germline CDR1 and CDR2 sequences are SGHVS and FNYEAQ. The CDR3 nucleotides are TGTGCCAGCAGCTTAGACAGGGGGCCCACTGAAGCTTTCTTT. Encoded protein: CASSLDRGPTEAFF. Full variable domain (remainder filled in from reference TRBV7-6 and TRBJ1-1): GAGVSQSPRYKVTKRGQDVALRCDPISGHVSLYWYRQALGQGPEFLTYFNYEAQQDKSGLPNDRFSAERPEGSISTLTIQRTEQRDSAMYRCASSLDRGPTEAFFGQGTRLTVV.

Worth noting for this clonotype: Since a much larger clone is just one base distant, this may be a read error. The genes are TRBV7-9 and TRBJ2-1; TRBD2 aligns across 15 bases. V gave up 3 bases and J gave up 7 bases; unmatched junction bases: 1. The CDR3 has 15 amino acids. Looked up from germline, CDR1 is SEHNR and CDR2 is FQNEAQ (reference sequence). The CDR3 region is CASSFGLAGGNEQFF. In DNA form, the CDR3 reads TGTGCCAGCAGCTTCGGACTAGCGGGAGGGAATGAGCAGTTCTTC.

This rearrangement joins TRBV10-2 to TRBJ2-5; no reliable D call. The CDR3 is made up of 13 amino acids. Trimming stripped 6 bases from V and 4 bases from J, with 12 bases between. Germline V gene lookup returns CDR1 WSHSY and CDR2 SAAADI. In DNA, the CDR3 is TGCGCCAGCAGGGCCCCACCGGGAGAGACCCAGTACTTC. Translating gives CASRAPPGETQYF.

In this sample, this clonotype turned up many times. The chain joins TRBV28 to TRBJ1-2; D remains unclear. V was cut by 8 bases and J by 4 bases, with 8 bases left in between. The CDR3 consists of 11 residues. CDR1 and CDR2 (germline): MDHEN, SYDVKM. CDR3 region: CASADLYGYTF. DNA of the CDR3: TGTGCCAGCGCGGACCTCTATGGCTACACCTTC.

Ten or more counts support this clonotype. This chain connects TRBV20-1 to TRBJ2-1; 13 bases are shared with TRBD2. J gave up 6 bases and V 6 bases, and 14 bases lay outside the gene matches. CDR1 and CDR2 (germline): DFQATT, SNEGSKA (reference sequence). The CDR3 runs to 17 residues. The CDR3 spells CSAQPTPTSGRRNEQFF. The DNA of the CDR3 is TGCAGTGCCCAACCGACTCCGACTAGCGGGAGGCGCAATGAGCAGTTCTTC.

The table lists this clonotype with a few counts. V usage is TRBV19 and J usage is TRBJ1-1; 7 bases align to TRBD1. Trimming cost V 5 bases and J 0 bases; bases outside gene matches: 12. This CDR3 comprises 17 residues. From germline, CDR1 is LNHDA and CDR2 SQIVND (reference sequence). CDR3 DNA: TGTGCCAGTAGTCCGTACGGGACAGAGAAAATGAACACTGAAGCTTTCTTT. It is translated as CASSPYGTEKMNTEAFF.

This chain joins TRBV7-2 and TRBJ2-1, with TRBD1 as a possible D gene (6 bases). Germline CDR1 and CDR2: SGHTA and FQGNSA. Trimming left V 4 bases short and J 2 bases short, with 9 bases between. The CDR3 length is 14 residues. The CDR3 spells CASSSRTAYNEQFF. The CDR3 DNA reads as TGTGCCAGCAGCTCCCGGACAGCCTACAATGAGCAGTTCTTC. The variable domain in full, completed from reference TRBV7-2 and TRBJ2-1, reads GAGVSQSPSNKVTEKGKDVELRCDPISGHTALYWYRQSLGQGLEFLIYFQGNSAPDKSGLPSDRFSAERTGGSVSTLTIQRTQQEDSAVYLCASSSRTAYNEQFFGPGTRLTVL.

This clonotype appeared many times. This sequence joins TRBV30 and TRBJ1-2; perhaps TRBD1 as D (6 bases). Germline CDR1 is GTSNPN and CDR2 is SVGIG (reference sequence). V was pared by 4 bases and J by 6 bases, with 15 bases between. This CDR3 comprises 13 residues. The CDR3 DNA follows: TGTGCCTGGACCCCAGGGGAGGGAAATGGCTACACCTTC. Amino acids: CAWTPGEGNGYTF.

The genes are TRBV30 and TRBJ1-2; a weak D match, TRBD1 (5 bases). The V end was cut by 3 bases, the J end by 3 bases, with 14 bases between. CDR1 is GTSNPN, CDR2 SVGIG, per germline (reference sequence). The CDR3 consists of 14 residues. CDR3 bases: TGTGCCTGGAGAACCTGGGGCCGTCACTATGGCTACACCTTC. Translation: CAWRTWGRHYGYTF.